Detailed here is one T cell receptor (beta chain). The CDR3 extends over 16 amino acids. Germline V gene data show CDR1 as SEHNR and CDR2 as FQNEAQ (reference sequence). V was clipped by 3 bases and J by 6 bases; unmatched bases: 7. The sample originates from a study of technical replicates of blood from several donors. Libraries were prepared by immunoSEQ multiplex PCR; TCRdb keeps only in-frame clonotypes and omits some of them. The data show 65,000 to 85,000 clones, approximately 93% seen once. The sample comprised T cells isolated from PBMCs. The sequence came from a human donor in good health. The chain uses TRBV7-9 and TRBJ2-1; 11 positions match TRBD2. This CDR3 reads CASSFPGLAGINEQFF. The CDR3 nucleotides read TGTGCCAGCAGCTTCCCCGGACTAGCGGGCATCAATGAGCAGTTCTTC.